These T cell receptor beta chains were read from a single sample in a study of blood T cell repertoires in COVID-19. The assay was immunoSEQ multiplex PCR, and TCRdb's table has in-frame clones only and misses some. Found here are approximately 270,000 clones, 80% to 90% of them singletons; the top ten hold around 1.5%. Sequencing used peripheral blood. These receptors originate from a man at least 80 years old with acute or convalescent COVID-19. The CDR3 runs from the conserved cysteine through the conserved F or W. Each record gives: D gene, J gene, V gene, clone size, CDR3 protein, CDR3 DNA. The D gene is left open where the match is weak. Clone size appears in some rows only: once, few, many, or a class for an expanded clone.

>TRBD2|TRBJ2-2|TRBV7-6|few
CASSLVGLAGAMNTGELFF
TGTGCCAGCAGCTTAGTCGGACTAGCGGGGGCCATGAACACCGGGGAGCTGTTTTTT
>TRBD1|TRBJ1-4|TRBV7-9|-
CASSDGTGNEKLFF
TGTGCCAGCAGCGACGGGACAGGGAATGAAAAACTGTTTTTT
>-|TRBJ1-2|TRBV28|-
CASRGGQGGYTF
TGTGCCAGCCGGGGGGGGCAAGGTGGCTACACCTTC
>-|TRBJ2-5|TRBV27|-
CASSLSDTQETQYF
TGTGCCAGCAGTTTATCGGACACACAAGAGACCCAGTACTTC
>-|TRBJ2-1|TRBV7-9|-
CASSLGASGYNEQFF
TGTGCCAGCAGCTTGGGAGCGAGCGGCTACAATGAGCAGTTCTTC
>TRBD2|TRBJ2-2|TRBV5-1|-
CASSFTSPIRGDTGELFF
TGCGCCAGCAGCTTCACCTCTCCCATACGGGGGGACACCGGGGAGCTGTTTTTT
>-|TRBJ2-7|TRBV29-1|-
CSVERGSSYEQYF
TGCAGCGTTGAACGCGGTTCCTCCTACGAGCAGTACTTC
>-|TRBJ1-1|TRBV5-1|-
CASSSGGENTEAFF
TGCGCCAGCAGCTCGGGAGGGGAAAACACTGAAGCTTTCTTT
>-|TRBJ2-2|TRBV7-9|-
CASSSQRTAVIDTGELFF
TGTGCCAGCAGCTCACAACGGACTGCAGTCATCGACACCGGGGAGCTGTTTTTT
>TRBD2|TRBJ2-5|TRBV24-1|-
CATSAPSGGQETQYF
TGTGCCACCAGTGCTCCTAGCGGGGGTCAAGAGACCCAGTACTTC
>-|TRBJ1-3|TRBV12-5|-
CASGFILEGLWGNTIYF
TGTGCTAGTGGTTTTATCCTAGAGGGACTATGGGGAAACACCATATATTTT
>-|TRBJ2-7|TRBV4-3|-
CASSQDPGFEQYF
TGCGCCAGCAGCCAAGATCCCGGGTTCGAGCAGTACTTC
>-|TRBJ1-1|TRBV19|-
CASGMTVNTEAFF
TGTGCCAGTGGCATGACAGTTAACACTGAAGCTTTCTTT
>TRBD1|TRBJ2-1|TRBV6-5|-
CASRLGQGIYNEQFF
TGTGCCAGCAGATTGGGACAGGGGATTTACAATGAGCAGTTCTTC
>TRBD2|TRBJ2-3|TRBV29-1|-
CSVGVGREGLDTQYF
TGCAGCGTTGGAGTCGGGCGGGAGGGTTTAGATACGCAGTATTTT
>TRBD1|TRBJ2-7|TRBV27|-
CASSSSGTGGYEQYF
TGTGCCAGCAGTTCCTCCGGGACAGGGGGATACGAGCAGTACTTC
>-|TRBJ2-7|TRBV7-8|-
CASSSLEDGYEQYF
TGTGCCAGCAGCTCCCTTGAGGATGGCTACGAGCAGTACTTC
>TRBD1|TRBJ1-2|TRBV9|-
CASSVARDRANYGYTF
TGTGCCAGCAGCGTAGCACGAGACAGGGCTAACTATGGCTACACCTTC
>TRBD1|TRBJ2-5|TRBV12-3/TRBV12-4|-
CASSSGTGMTQYF
TGTGCCAGCAGTTCCGGGACAGGGATGACCCAGTACTTC
>-|TRBJ1-5|TRBV5-1|few
CASSLDPRSDYSNQPQHF
TGCGCCAGCAGCTTGGACCCCAGGTCCGATTATAGCAATCAGCCCCAGCATTTT
>TRBD1|TRBJ1-1|TRBV19|-
CASTLTGGRKAFF
TGTGCCAGTACCTTGACAGGGGGCCGCAAAGCTTTCTTT
>-|TRBJ1-2|TRBV7-2|-
CASSPDRKGLTF
TGTGCCAGCAGCCCCGACAGGAAAGGGCTCACCTTC
>-|TRBJ1-1|TRBV5-5|-
CASSLDFMNTEAFF
TGTGCCAGCAGCTTGGACTTCATGAACACTGAAGCTTTCTTT
>TRBD1|TRBJ2-6|TRBV19|-
CASSVGQGISGANVLTF
TGTGCCAGTAGTGTCGGACAGGGGATTTCTGGGGCCAACGTCCTGACTTTC
>TRBD1|TRBJ2-7|TRBV5-6|once
CASSPTGGLYEQYF
TGTGCCAGCAGCCCTACAGGGGGCTTGTACGAGCAGTACTTC
>TRBD1|TRBJ2-7|TRBV3-1/TRBV3-2|-
CASSQGTGYEQYF
TGTGCCAGCAGCCAAGGGACAGGCTACGAGCAGTACTTC
>-|TRBJ1-3|TRBV7-9|-
CASTGLSGLLGGNTIYF
TGTGCCAGCACCGGGTTGAGCGGGCTTTTGGGTGGAAACACCATATATTTT
>TRBD1|TRBJ2-7|TRBV7-2|once
CASSSPGTGVIYEQYF
TGTGCCAGCAGCTCCCCCGGGACAGGGGTGATATACGAGCAGTACTTC
>-|TRBJ2-1|TRBV6-5|-
CASSYSKLLYNEQFF
TGTGCCAGCAGTTACTCGAAACTACTCTACAATGAGCAGTTCTTC
>TRBD2|TRBJ2-5|TRBV5-1|-
CASSPRGLLQETQYF
TGCGCCAGCAGCCCGAGGGGACTACTACAAGAGACCCAGTACTTC
>TRBD1|TRBJ1-3|TRBV7-9|few
CASSLTGTAGNTIYF
TGTGCCAGCAGCTTGACCGGGACAGCTGGAAACACCATATATTTT
>TRBD1|TRBJ1-6|TRBV28|-
CASSFSRQGGSPLHF
TGTGCCAGCAGTTTCTCCCGACAGGGCGGTTCACCCCTCCACTTT
>TRBD2|TRBJ2-1|TRBV10-1|-
CASRQSQRELYNEQFF
TGCGCCAGCAGGCAGTCTCAGCGGGAGCTTTACAATGAGCAGTTCTTC
>-|TRBJ2-7|TRBV12-3/TRBV12-4|-
CASSLMAYEQYF
TGTGCCAGCAGTTTAATGGCTTACGAGCAGTACTTC
>-|TRBJ2-3|TRBV5-1|-
CASSLEGATHTDTQYF
TGCGCCAGCAGCTTAGAAGGGGCCACACACACAGATACGCAGTATTTT
>TRBD1|TRBJ2-7|TRBV3-1/TRBV3-2|once
CASSQVSGQSYEQYF
TGTGCCAGCAGCCAAGTTTCGGGACAGTCCTACGAGCAGTACTTC
>-|TRBJ1-2|TRBV5-1|-
CASSYPGQNYGYTF
TGCGCCAGCAGCTACCCGGGACAAAACTATGGCTACACCTTC
>-|TRBJ2-5|TRBV6-5|-
CASSYGGAGGGETQYF
TGTGCCAGCAGTTACGGGGGGGCCGGGGGAGGCGAGACCCAGTACTTC
>-|TRBJ2-5|TRBV19|-
CASSEGVRDQETQYF
TGTGCCAGTAGCGAGGGGGTCAGGGACCAAGAGACCCAGTACTTC
>TRBD1|TRBJ1-4|TRBV7-2|-
CASSSTGAFLEKLFF
TGTGCCAGCAGCTCCACAGGGGCCTTTTTGGAAAAACTGTTTTTT
>TRBD2|TRBJ2-7|TRBV18|-
CASSLTSGYSYEQYF
TGTGCCAGCTCCCTGACTAGCGGGTACTCCTACGAGCAGTACTTC